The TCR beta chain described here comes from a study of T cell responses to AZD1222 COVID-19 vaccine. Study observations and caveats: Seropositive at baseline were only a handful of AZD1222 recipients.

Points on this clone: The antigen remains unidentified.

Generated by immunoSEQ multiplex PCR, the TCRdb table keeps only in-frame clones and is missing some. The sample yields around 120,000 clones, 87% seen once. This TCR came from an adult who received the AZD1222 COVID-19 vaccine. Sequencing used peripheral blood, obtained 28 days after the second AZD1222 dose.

The CDR3 sequence: CASSRSDSRYEQYF. CDR3 in DNA: TGTGCCAGCAGCCGCTCGGACAGCCGCTACGAGCAGTACTTC. The genes are TRBV3-1 (or the pseudogene TRBV3-2) and TRBJ2-7; D is possibly TRBD1 (6 bases). This CDR3 comprises 14 residues. The germline V gene has CDR1 LGHDT and CDR2 YNNKEL (reference sequence). The germline V and J ends were trimmed by 4 bases and 3 bases, with 13 bases remaining between them.